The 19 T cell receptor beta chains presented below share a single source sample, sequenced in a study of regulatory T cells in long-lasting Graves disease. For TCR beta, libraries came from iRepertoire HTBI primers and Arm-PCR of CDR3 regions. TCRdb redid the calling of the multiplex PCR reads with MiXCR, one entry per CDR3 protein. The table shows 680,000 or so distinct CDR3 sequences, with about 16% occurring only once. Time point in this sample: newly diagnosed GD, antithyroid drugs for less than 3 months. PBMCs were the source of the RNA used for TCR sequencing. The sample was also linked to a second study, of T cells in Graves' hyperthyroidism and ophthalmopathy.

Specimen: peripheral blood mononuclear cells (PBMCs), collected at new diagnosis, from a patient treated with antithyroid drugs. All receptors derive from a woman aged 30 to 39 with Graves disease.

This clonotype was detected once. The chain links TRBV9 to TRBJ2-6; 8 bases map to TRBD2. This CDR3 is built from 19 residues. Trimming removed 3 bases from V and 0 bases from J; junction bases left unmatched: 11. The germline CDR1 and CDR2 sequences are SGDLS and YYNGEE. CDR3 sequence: CASSATGPGGRSGANVLTF. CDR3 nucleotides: TGTGCCAGCAGCGCGACGGGACCGGGGGGGCGCTCTGGGGCCAACGTCCTGACTTTC.

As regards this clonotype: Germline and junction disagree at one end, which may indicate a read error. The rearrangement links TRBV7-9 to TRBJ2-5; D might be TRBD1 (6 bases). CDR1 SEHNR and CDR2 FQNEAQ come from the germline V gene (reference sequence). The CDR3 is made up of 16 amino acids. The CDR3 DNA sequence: TGTGCCAGCGGCTTTTCTGGGGGCAGGCTCCAAGAGACCCAGTACTTC. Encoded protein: CASGFSGGRLQETQYF.

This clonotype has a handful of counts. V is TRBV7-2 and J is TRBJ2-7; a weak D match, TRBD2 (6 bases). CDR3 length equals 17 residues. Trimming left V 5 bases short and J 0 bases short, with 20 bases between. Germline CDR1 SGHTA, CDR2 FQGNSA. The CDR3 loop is CASSLWAAGKSSYEQYF. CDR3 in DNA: TGTGCCAGCAGCCTTTGGGCGGCGGGAAAAAGCTCCTACGAGCAGTACTTC.

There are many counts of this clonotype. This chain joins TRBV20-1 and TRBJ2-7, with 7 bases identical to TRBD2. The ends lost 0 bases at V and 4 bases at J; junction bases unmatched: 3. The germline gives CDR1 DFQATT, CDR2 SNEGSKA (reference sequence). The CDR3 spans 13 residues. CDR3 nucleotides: TGCAGTGCTAGAGATCCGGGAGGTTACGAGCAGTACTTC. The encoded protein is CSARDPGGYEQYF.

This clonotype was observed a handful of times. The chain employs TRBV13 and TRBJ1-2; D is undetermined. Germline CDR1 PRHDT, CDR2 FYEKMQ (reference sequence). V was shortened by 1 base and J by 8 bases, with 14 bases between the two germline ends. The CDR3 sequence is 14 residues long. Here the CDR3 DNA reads TGTGCCAGCAGCTTAGCGGGATACGGAAGGGGCTACACCTTC. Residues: CASSLAGYGRGYTF. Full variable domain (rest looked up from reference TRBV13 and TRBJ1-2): AAGVIQSPRHLIKEKRETATLKCYPIPRHDTVYWYQQGPGQDPQFLISFYEKMQSDKGSIPDRFSAQQFSDYHSELNMSSLELGDSALYFCASSLAGYGRGYTFGSGTRLTVV.

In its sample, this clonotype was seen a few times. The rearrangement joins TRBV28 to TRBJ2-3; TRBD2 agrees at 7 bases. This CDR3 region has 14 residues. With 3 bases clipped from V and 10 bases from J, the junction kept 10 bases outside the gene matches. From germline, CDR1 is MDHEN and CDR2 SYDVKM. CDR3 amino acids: CASSFGAGVSAQYF. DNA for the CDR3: TGTGCCAGCAGTTTCGGGGCGGGAGTAAGCGCGCAGTATTTT.

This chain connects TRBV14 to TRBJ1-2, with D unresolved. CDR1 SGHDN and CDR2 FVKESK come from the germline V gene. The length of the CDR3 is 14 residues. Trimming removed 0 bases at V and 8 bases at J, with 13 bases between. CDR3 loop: CASSQDAWGRGYTF. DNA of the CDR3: TGTGCCAGCAGCCAAGATGCGTGGGGTCGCGGCTACACCTTC. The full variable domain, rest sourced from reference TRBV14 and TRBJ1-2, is EAGVTQFPSHSVIEKGQTVTLRCDPISGHDNLYWYRRVMGKEIKFLLHFVKESKQDESGMPNNRFLAERTGGTYSTLKVQPAELEDSGVYFCASSQDAWGRGYTFGSGTRLTVV.

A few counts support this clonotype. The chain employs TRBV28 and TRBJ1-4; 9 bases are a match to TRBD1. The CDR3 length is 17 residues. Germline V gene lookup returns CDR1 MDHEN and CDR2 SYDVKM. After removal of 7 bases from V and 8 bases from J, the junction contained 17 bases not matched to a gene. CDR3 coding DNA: TGTGCCAGCATCCTACAGGGGGCAACGTTGACGCGGGAAAAACTGTTTTTT. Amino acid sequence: CASILQGATLTREKLFF.

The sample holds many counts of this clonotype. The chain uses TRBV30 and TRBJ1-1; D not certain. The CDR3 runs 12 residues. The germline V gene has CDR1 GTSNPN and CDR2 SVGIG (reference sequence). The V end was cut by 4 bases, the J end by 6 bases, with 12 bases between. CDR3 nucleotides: TGTGCCTGGACACCAACTAGGGCTGAAGCTTTCTTT. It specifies CAWTPTRAEAFF.

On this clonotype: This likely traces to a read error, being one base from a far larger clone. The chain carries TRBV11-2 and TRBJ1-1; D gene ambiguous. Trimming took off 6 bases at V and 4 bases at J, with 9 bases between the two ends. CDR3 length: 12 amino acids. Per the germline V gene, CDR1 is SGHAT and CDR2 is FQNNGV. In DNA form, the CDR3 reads TGTGCCAGCAGAGATATGAGCACTGAAGCTTTCTTT. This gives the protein CASRDMSTEAFF.

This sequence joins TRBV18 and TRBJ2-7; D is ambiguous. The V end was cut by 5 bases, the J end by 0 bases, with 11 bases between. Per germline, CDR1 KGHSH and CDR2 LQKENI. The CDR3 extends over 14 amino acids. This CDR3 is CASSGQESSYEQYF. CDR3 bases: TGTGCCAGCTCAGGGCAGGAGAGCTCCTACGAGCAGTACTTC.

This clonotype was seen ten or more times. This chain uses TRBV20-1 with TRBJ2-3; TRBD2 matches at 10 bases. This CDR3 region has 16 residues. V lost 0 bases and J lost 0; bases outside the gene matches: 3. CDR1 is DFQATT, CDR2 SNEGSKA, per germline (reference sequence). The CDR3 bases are TGCAGTGCTAGAGAGGTAGCGGGAGGTAGCACAGATACGCAGTATTTT. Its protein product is CSAREVAGGSTDTQYF.

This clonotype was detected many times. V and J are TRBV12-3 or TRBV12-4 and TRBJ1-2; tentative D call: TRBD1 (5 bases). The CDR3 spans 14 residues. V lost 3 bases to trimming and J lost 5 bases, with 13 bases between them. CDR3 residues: CASSLAGKVYGYTF. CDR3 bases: TGTGCCAGCAGTTTGGCAGGGAAGGTGTATGGCTACACCTTC.

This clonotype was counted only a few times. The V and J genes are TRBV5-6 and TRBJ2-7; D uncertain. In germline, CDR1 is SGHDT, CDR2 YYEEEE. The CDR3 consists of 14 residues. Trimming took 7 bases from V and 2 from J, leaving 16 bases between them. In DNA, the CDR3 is TGTGCCAGCCTCGACTCCCCATACGCCTACGAGCAGTACTTC. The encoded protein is CASLDSPYAYEQYF.

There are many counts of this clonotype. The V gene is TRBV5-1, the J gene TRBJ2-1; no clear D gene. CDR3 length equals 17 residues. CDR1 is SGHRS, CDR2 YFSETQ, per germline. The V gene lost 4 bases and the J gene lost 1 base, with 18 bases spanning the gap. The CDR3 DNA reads TGCGCCAGCAGCCCCCGGACGGCCTTTGCGTCCTACAATGAGCAGTTCTTC. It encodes CASSPRTAFASYNEQFF.

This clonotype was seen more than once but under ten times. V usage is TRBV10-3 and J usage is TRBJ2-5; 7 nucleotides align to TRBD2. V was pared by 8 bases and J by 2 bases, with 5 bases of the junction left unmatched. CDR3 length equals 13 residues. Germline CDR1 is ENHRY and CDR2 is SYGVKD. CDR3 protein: CAIRAGSQETQYF. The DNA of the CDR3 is TGTGCCATCCGAGCGGGGAGTCAAGAGACCCAGTACTTC.

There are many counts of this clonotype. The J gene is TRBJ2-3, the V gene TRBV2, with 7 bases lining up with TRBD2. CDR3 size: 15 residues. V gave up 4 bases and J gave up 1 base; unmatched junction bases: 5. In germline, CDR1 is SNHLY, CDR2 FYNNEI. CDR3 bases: TGTGCCAGCAGTGTAATGGCGGGAGGCACAGATACGCAGTATTTT. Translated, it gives CASSVMAGGTDTQYF.

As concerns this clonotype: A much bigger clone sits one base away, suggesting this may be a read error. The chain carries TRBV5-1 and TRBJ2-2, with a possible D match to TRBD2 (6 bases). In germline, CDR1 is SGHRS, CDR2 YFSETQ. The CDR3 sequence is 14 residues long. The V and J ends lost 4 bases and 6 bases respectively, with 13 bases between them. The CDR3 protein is CASSVTGSSGELFF. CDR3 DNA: TGCGCCAGCAGCGTGACCGGGAGCTCCGGGGAGCTGTTTTTT.

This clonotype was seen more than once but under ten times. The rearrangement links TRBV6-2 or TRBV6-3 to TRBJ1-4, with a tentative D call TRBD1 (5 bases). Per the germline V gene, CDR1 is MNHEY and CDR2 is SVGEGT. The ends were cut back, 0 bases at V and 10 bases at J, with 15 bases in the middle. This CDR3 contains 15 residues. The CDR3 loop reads CASSYSDWGTGKLFF. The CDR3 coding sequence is TGTGCCAGCAGTTACTCGGATTGGGGAACAGGAAAACTGTTTTTT.